Included here is one T cell receptor (beta chain) sequence, with context. Antigen: not known. This specimen comes from a study of T cell responses to AZD1222 COVID-19 vaccine. Findings and caveats of the study: Donors in the cohort were predominantly white British and more often female, and clonal diversity was possibly underestimated.

Looked up from germline, CDR1 is GTSNPN and CDR2 is SVGIG (reference sequence). CDR3 length: 13 residues. V lost 3 bases and J 6 bases, leaving 11 bases between the germline ends. The method was immunoSEQ multiplex PCR; TCRdb's version includes in-frame clones alone and lacks a portion of them. Counted here are about 94,000 clones, around nine tenths occurring once; the ten biggest clones make up less than 15%. Specimen: peripheral blood, collected on day 0 of AZD1222 vaccination. The J gene is TRBJ1-4, the V gene TRBV30; TRBD1 is a possible D gene (5 bases). The clonotype was recovered from an adult in good health. The CDR3 DNA sequence: TGTGCCTGGAGACCAGGGCGGGATGAAAAACTGTTTTTT. Its translation is CAWRPGRDEKLFF.